The 9 T cell receptor beta chains below all came from one sample that was sequenced in a study of T cells in localized non-small cell lung cancer. Sequenced by immunoSEQ multiplex PCR; TCRdb stores in-frame clones only, minus some. In the table there are about 1,400 clones, approximately 25% of which are singletons. The sample here was lung tumor tissue, taken before any cancer treatment. Receptor source: a male donor at least 60 years old with stage I squamous cell lung carcinoma.

By sample share, this clone is large. V is TRBV9 and J is TRBJ1-4; 7 bases map to TRBD1. The ends lost 4 bases at V and 0 bases at J; junction bases unmatched: 6. The CDR3 has 16 residues. CDR1 and CDR2 from the germline V gene are SGDLS and YYNGEE. The CDR3 DNA is TGTGCCAGCAGCTCAGGACAGGTTGCAACTAATGAAAAACTGTTTTTT. Encoded protein: CASSSGQVATNEKLFF. The entire variable domain, with the rest obtained from reference TRBV9 and TRBJ1-4, is as follows: DSGVTQTPKHLITATGQRVTLRCSPRSGDLSVYWYQQSLDQGLQFLIQYYNGEERAKGNILERFSAQQFPDLHSELNLSSLELGDSALYFCASSSGQVATNEKLFFGSGTQLSVL.

The chain links TRBV9 to TRBJ2-3; D is uncertain. Germline V gives CDR1 SGDLS, CDR2 YYNGEE. Trimming pared 0 bases from V and 6 bases from J, leaving 20 bases between. CDR3 length equals 17 residues. The CDR3 coding sequence is TGTGCCAGCAGCGTAGATGTCCTGTCGAGCCCTGGGGATACGCAGTATTTT. Amino acid sequence: CASSVDVLSSPGDTQYF. The whole variable domain, remainder taken from reference TRBV9 and TRBJ2-3, is DSGVTQTPKHLITATGQRVTLRCSPRSGDLSVYWYQQSLDQGLQFLIQYYNGEERAKGNILERFSAQQFPDLHSELNLSSLELGDSALYFCASSVDVLSSPGDTQYFGPGTRLTVL.

The chain employs TRBV18 and TRBJ1-1; D gene ambiguous. V was cut by 3 bases and J by 5 bases, with 13 bases left in between. This CDR3 has 14 residues. The V gene's germline CDR1 is KGHSH and CDR2 LQKENI. The CDR3 sequence is CASSPTVLITEAFF. The CDR3 region has the DNA TGTGCCAGCTCACCCACAGTTTTAATTACTGAAGCTTTCTTT.

The gene calls are TRBV5-1 and TRBJ1-2; maybe TRBD1 (6 bases). This CDR3 is built from 15 residues. Trimming cost V 1 base and J 2 bases, with 12 bases left between them. CDR1 and CDR2 from the germline V gene are SGHRS and YFSETQ. Here the CDR3 DNA reads TGCGCCAGCAGCTTGAGGACAGATTCAAACTATGGCTACACCTTC. Its translation: CASSLRTDSNYGYTF.

This clone was detected a few times. The chain combines TRBV28 with TRBJ1-2; D gene unclear. Germline assignment: CDR1 MDHEN and CDR2 SYDVKM. The CDR3 totals 12 residues. Trimming shortened V by 4 bases and J by 7 bases, and 10 bases separated the two germline ends. Here the CDR3 DNA reads TGTGCCAGCAGTTCCCTAGACGTTGGCTACACCTTC. Its protein product is CASSSLDVGYTF.

The chain uses TRBV4-1 and TRBJ2-2; 13 bases fit TRBD2. V dropped 3 bases and J dropped 1; count of bases not matched to a gene: 11. The CDR3 extends over 20 amino acids. The V gene's germline CDR1 is MGHRA and CDR2 YSYEKL. The CDR3 here is CASSQVQGRTSGRNTGELFF. The CDR3 bases are TGCGCCAGCAGCCAGGTACAGGGGCGGACTAGCGGGAGGAACACCGGGGAGCTGTTTTTT.

The rearrangement joins TRBV11-3 to TRBJ2-7; D may be TRBD2 (6 bases). Trimming pared 4 bases from V and 6 bases from J, leaving 16 bases between. This CDR3 has 14 residues. Per the germline V gene, CDR1 is SGHNT and CDR2 is YENEEA. The DNA of the CDR3 is TGTGCCAGCAGCTCCGGGAGCCTCGGTTCCGAGCAGTACTTC. The encoded protein is CASSSGSLGSEQYF.

This chain connects TRBV30 to TRBJ2-1, with TRBD2 identical over 12 bases. Germline CDR1 and CDR2: GTSNPN and SVGIG (reference sequence). The CDR3 covers 13 residues. With V trimmed by 8 bases and J by 8 bases, 7 bases remained unmatched. CDR3 residues: CAVNLAGGHEQFF. Here the CDR3 DNA reads TGTGCCGTGAACCTAGCGGGAGGGCATGAGCAGTTCTTC. The full variable domain, completed using reference TRBV30 and TRBJ2-1, is SQTIHQWPATLVQPVGSPLSLECTVEGTSNPNLYWYRQAAGRGLQLLFYSVGIGQISSEVPQNLSASRPQDRQFILSSKKLLLSDSGFYLCAVNLAGGHEQFFGPGTRLTVL.

The chain joins TRBV25-1 to TRBJ2-3, with 10 nucleotides matching TRBD2. The CDR3 contains 18 residues. V was clipped by 0 bases and J by 0 bases; unmatched bases: 6. Germline CDR1 and CDR2: MGHDK and SYGVNS. The CDR3 DNA follows: TGTGCCAGCAGTGAATATAGCACTAGCGGGGACAGCACAGATACGCAGTATTTT. It yields the protein CASSEYSTSGDSTDTQYF.